Listed here are 8 T cell receptor beta chains from one sample, sequenced in a study of blood T cell repertoires in COVID-19. Sequencing was performed with immunoSEQ multiplex PCR; in TCRdb, only in-frame clones are kept and a portion is missing. The table shows about 41,000 clones, with roughly 91% occurring only once. Material for sequencing was peripheral blood. These TCRs come from a human donor in a cohort sampled during active COVID-19.

The chain couples TRBV14 to TRBJ1-2, with a possible D match to TRBD1 (5 bases). The germline V and J ends were trimmed by 3 bases and 1 base, with 9 bases remaining between them. Germline-derived CDR1 and CDR2 are SGHDN and FVKESK. CDR3 length equals 14 residues. The CDR3 coding sequence is TGTGCCAGCAGCCAGTACAGGAGTAACTATGGCTACACCTTC. Its translation is CASSQYRSNYGYTF.

In this sample, this clone turned up once. This chain joins TRBV27 and TRBJ2-1, with a possible D match to TRBD2 (6 bases). Per germline, CDR1 MNHEY and CDR2 SMNVEV (reference sequence). V lost 0 bases to trimming and J lost 6 bases, with 6 bases between them. The CDR3 is 13 residues long. In nucleotides, the CDR3 is TGTGCCAGCAGTTTATCCGGGGGCAATGAGCAGTTCTTC. Protein: CASSLSGGNEQFF.

V is TRBV4-1 and J is TRBJ2-7, with 7 bases lining up with TRBD1. Germline V lookup: CDR1 MGHRA, CDR2 YSYEKL. V lost 4 bases and J lost 0; bases outside the gene matches: 3. The CDR3 is made up of 14 amino acids. The CDR3 protein is CASSLGQSSYEQYF. CDR3 bases: TGCGCCAGCAGCCTGGGACAGAGCTCCTACGAGCAGTACTTC.

The genes are TRBV9 and TRBJ2-2, with 7 nucleotides matching TRBD2. This CDR3 spans 16 amino acids. CDR1 is SGDLS and CDR2 is YYNGEE in the germline V gene. The junction had 11 bases not matched to a gene; V was cut back by 3 bases and J by 6 bases. The CDR3 region is CASSGEEGRDAGELFF. Written as DNA, the CDR3 is TGTGCCAGCAGCGGGGAGGAAGGGAGGGACGCCGGGGAGCTGTTTTTT. Full variable domain (outside the CDR3, taken from reference TRBV9 and TRBJ2-2): DSGVTQTPKHLITATGQRVTLRCSPRSGDLSVYWYQQSLDQGLQFLIQYYNGEERAKGNILERFSAQQFPDLHSELNLSSLELGDSALYFCASSGEEGRDAGELFFGEGSRLTVL.

This clone turned up a few times. The chain is built from TRBV28 and TRBJ2-7; 9 bases agree with TRBD1. CDR1 and CDR2 from the germline V gene are MDHEN and SYDVKM. The CDR3 spans 14 residues. J gave up 2 bases and V 6 bases, and 5 bases lay outside the gene matches. The CDR3 DNA reads as TGTGCCAGCAGACTCGGACAGGGGCCCTACGAGCAGTACTTC. Translation gives CASRLGQGPYEQYF.

This sequence joins TRBV3-1 (or the pseudogene TRBV3-2) and TRBJ1-2, with D perhaps TRBD1 (6 bases). The CDR3 sequence is 16 residues long. V was clipped by 0 bases and J by 0 bases, with 11 bases between them. Germline V lookup: CDR1 LGHDT, CDR2 YNNKEL (reference sequence). As DNA, the CDR3 is TGTGCCAGCAGCCAAGAAATTGGACAGCCTAACTATGGCTACACCTTC. Amino acid sequence: CASSQEIGQPNYGYTF.

The V call is TRBV7-2, the J call TRBJ1-5; 10 bases match TRBD1. From germline, CDR1 is SGHTA and CDR2 FQGNSA. The CDR3 length is 13 residues. J lost 8 bases, V lost 4 bases, and 2 bases had no gene match. CDR3: CASSWDRGEPQHF. DNA for the CDR3: TGTGCCAGCAGCTGGGACAGGGGTGAGCCCCAGCATTTT.

This clone was seen just once. CDR3 in DNA: TGCGCCAGCAGCTTGGCCGAGACTAGCGGGAGAGTCTACGAGCAGTACTTC. Its translation: CASSLAETSGRVYEQYF. This chain connects TRBV5-1 to TRBJ2-7, with TRBD2 matching over 12 bases. V shed 0 bases, J shed 3 bases, and the junction held 7 bases outside the gene matches. The length of the CDR3 is 17 residues. The germline V gene has CDR1 SGHRS and CDR2 YFSETQ.